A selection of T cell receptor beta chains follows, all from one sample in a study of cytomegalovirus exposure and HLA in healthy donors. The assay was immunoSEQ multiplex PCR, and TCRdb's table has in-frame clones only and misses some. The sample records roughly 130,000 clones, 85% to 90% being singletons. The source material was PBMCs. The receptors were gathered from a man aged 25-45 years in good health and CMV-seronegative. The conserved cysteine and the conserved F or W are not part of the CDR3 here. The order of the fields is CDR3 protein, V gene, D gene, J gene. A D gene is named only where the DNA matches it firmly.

CDR3 protein: ASRPWEGKEKLF; V gene: TRBV6-5; D gene: -; J gene: TRBJ1-4
CDR3 protein: ASSASGSSYNEQF; V gene: TRBV19; D gene: TRBD2; J gene: TRBJ2-1
CDR3 protein: ASSQGLTGGSSQPQH; V gene: TRBV4-3; D gene: TRBD1; J gene: TRBJ1-5
CDR3 protein: SVESYTDTQY; V gene: TRBV29-1; D gene: -; J gene: TRBJ2-3
CDR3 protein: ASREMDRAYTEAF; V gene: TRBV10-2; D gene: TRBD1; J gene: TRBJ1-1
CDR3 protein: ASSLGGNLNEQY; V gene: TRBV5-1; D gene: -; J gene: TRBJ2-7
CDR3 protein: ASSRRDTANYGYT; V gene: TRBV7-8; D gene: -; J gene: TRBJ1-2
CDR3 protein: ASSGGQGKYSGNTIY; V gene: TRBV2; D gene: TRBD1; J gene: TRBJ1-3
CDR3 protein: ASSSTGQGANEQF; V gene: TRBV2; D gene: TRBD1; J gene: TRBJ2-1
CDR3 protein: ASRGRARNEQF; V gene: TRBV7-9; D gene: -; J gene: TRBJ2-1
CDR3 protein: ASSLDRSYEQY; V gene: TRBV7-8; D gene: -; J gene: TRBJ2-7
CDR3 protein: ASSYGSGVAF; V gene: TRBV4-3; D gene: -; J gene: TRBJ1-1
CDR3 protein: ASSGQGFYNEQF; V gene: TRBV9; D gene: -; J gene: TRBJ2-1
CDR3 protein: AIKRVNTEAF; V gene: TRBV10-3; D gene: -; J gene: TRBJ1-1
CDR3 protein: ASTPPGVYNEQF; V gene: TRBV7-2; D gene: -; J gene: TRBJ2-1
CDR3 protein: ASSEQQGLNTEAF; V gene: TRBV7-2; D gene: -; J gene: TRBJ1-1
CDR3 protein: ASSLAREGNQPQH; V gene: TRBV28; D gene: -; J gene: TRBJ1-5